This T cell receptor beta chain was documented in a study of blood T cell repertoires in COVID-19. The germline V gene has CDR1 SGHTA and CDR2 FQGNSA. This CDR3 region has 14 residues. The V end was cut by 0 bases, the J end by 4 bases, with 7 bases between. Profiling relied on immunoSEQ multiplex PCR, and the TCRdb table lists in-frame clones only, not all of them. The sample holds some 300,000 clones, 88% seen once. Self-reported history from a screening survey and questionnaire set each donor's cohort. The V call is TRBV7-2, the J call TRBJ2-1, with a weak D call TRBD1 (6 bases). The specimen was PBMCs or T cells enriched from blood (not recorded which). The TCR was taken from a woman in her 30s who had recovered from COVID-19. DNA of the CDR3: TGTGCCAGCAGCTTAGCGGACAGTTACAATGAGCAGTTCTTC. It codes for CASSLADSYNEQFF.